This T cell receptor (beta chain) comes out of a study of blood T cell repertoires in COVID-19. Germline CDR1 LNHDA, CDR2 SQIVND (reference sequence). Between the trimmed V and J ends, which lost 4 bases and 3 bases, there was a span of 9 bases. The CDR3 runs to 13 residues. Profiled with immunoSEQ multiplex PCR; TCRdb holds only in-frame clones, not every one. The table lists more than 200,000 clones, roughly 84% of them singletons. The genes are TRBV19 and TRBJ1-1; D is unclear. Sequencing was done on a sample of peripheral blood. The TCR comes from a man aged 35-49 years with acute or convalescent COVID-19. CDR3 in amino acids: CASSKDRDTEAFF. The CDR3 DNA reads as TGTGCCAGTAGTAAAGACCGGGACACTGAAGCTTTCTTT.